The 25 T cell receptor beta chains below all came from one sample that was sequenced in a study of T cells after yellow fever vaccination. Each CDR3 protein is one row after TCRdb ran MiXCR on the 5' RACE reads. The sample shows 300,000 to 400,000 distinct CDR3 sequences, about 8.7% of them seen only once. Material: PBMCs, obtained on the day of the first yellow fever vaccination. These receptors were taken from a man younger than 30 who received the YFV17D yellow fever vaccine.

This clonotype was seen a single time. The chain is built from TRBV6-1 and TRBJ2-5; D may be TRBD2 (6 bases). This CDR3 is 15 amino acids long. Germline V lookup: CDR1 MNHNS, CDR2 SASEGT. V was trimmed by 6 bases and J by 2 bases, leaving 16 bases between them. In DNA form, the CDR3 reads TGTGCCAGCAGATTCCGGGCAGGGAGGCAAGAGACCCAGTACTTC. Protein: CASRFRAGRQETQYF.

The chain combines TRBV7-3 with TRBJ2-1; 13 bases line up with TRBD2. The CDR3 runs to 17 residues. Germline lookup yields CDR1 SGHTA and CDR2 FQGTGA. The J segment lost 4 bases and the V segment lost 5 bases, leaving 8 bases of the junction unmatched. The CDR3, as DNA: TGTGCCAGCAGCAGAGTGGGACTAGCGGGGAAGTACAATGAGCAGTTCTTC. It encodes CASSRVGLAGKYNEQFF.

A few counts support this clonotype. V gene TRBV7-8 combines with J gene TRBJ1-1, with 8 bases aligning to TRBD1. The CDR3 consists of 14 residues. V lost 5 bases, J lost 10 bases, and 12 bases stayed unmatched. Per the germline V gene, CDR1 is SGHVS and CDR2 is FQNEAQ. The CDR3 DNA reads as TGTGCCAGCAGCCCTCAGGGACAGGCCCTTGGAGCTTTCTTT. Protein: CASSPQGQALGAFF.

This clonotype was found a few times. The V call is TRBV19, the J call TRBJ1-2; D call uncertain. Trimming removed 11 bases at V and 6 bases at J, with 19 bases between. The CDR3 loop spans 13 amino acids. Germline CDR1 LNHDA, CDR2 SQIVND (reference sequence). The CDR3 sequence is CASGVGGFDGYTF. The CDR3 region has the DNA TGTGCCTCAGGTGTGGGCGGGTTCGATGGCTACACCTTC.

This clonotype was seen only a few times. The rearrangement joins TRBV6-1 to TRBJ1-1, with no clear D. This CDR3 has 15 residues. Germline V gives CDR1 MNHNS, CDR2 SASEGT. Trimming removed 6 bases from V and 3 bases from J, with 17 bases in between. The CDR3 nucleotides read TGTGCCAGCAGCCTCTTGGGCCGGATAGACACTGAAGCTTTCTTT. This codes for CASSLLGRIDTEAFF.

This clonotype was counted a few times. The CDR3 here is CASSGAGGNQPQHF. The DNA of the CDR3 is TGTGCCAGCAGCGGGGCAGGGGGCAATCAGCCCCAGCATTTT. The V call is TRBV5-6, the J call TRBJ1-5; D may be TRBD1 (6 bases). The CDR3 extends over 14 amino acids. Germline CDR1 and CDR2: SGHDT and YYEEEE. V dropped 4 bases and J dropped 2 bases, with 10 bases sitting between them.

This clonotype appeared a few times. This sequence joins TRBV29-1 and TRBJ2-3; maybe TRBD2 (7 bases). V was cut by 7 bases and J by 5 bases, with 16 bases left in between. The CDR3 totals 13 residues. The germline V gene encodes CDR1 SQVTM and CDR2 ANQGSEA. The CDR3 bases are TGCAGCGGGGGGCCAGGGAGGGGAGATACGCAGTATTTT. It is translated as CSGGPGRGDTQYF.

The table lists this clonotype with many counts. The chain links TRBV11-3 to TRBJ2-2; 12 positions agree with TRBD1. The CDR3 runs 17 residues. Trimming took 5 bases from V and 6 from J; bases not matched to a gene: 10. Germline V CDR1 and CDR2: SGHNT, YENEEA. CDR3 amino acids: CASSPQTGTGGPGELFF. CDR3 sequence (DNA): TGTGCCAGCAGCCCCCAGACCGGGACAGGGGGCCCCGGGGAGCTGTTTTTT.

In its sample, this clonotype was seen a few times. V gene TRBV9 combines with J gene TRBJ2-7; no clear D. The CDR3 covers 14 residues. Deletions cut 3 bases from V and 2 bases from J, with 12 bases between. Looked up from germline, CDR1 is SGDLS and CDR2 is YYNGEE. The CDR3, as DNA: TGTGCCAGCAGCGGACTGAAGAGACCCTACGAGCAGTACTTC. This sequence encodes CASSGLKRPYEQYF. Supplemented by reference TRBV9 and TRBJ2-7, the full variable domain reads DSGVTQTPKHLITATGQRVTLRCSPRSGDLSVYWYQQSLDQGLQFLIQYYNGEERAKGNILERFSAQQFPDLHSELNLSSLELGDSALYFCASSGLKRPYEQYFGPGTRLTVT.

This clonotype was seen a handful of times. The chain employs TRBV6-1 and TRBJ2-1; TRBD1 might be the D (6 bases). V shed 7 bases and J shed 4 bases, with 17 bases lying between them. CDR3 length equals 15 residues. Per germline, CDR1 MNHNS and CDR2 SASEGT. Written as DNA, the CDR3 is TGTGCCAGCACCCGGGACACGTACCAGTACAATGAGCAGTTCTTC. It translates to CASTRDTYQYNEQFF.

The CDR3 reads CASQHWDGVYGYTF. The CDR3 nucleotides read TGTGCCAGCCAGCACTGGGACGGAGTTTATGGCTACACCTTC. J is TRBJ1-2 and V is TRBV7-9, with D perhaps TRBD1 (5 bases). CDR1 is SEHNR and CDR2 is FQNEAQ in the germline V gene (reference sequence). The CDR3 covers 14 residues. V was clipped by 8 bases and J by 5 bases, with 18 bases between them.

This clonotype has at least ten counts. This chain joins TRBV10-2 and TRBJ2-1, with 13 bases aligning to TRBD2. This CDR3 contains 13 residues. V shed 6 bases, J shed 7 bases, and the junction held 0 bases outside the gene matches. Germline V gene lookup returns CDR1 WSHSY and CDR2 SAAADI. The CDR3 DNA sequence: TGCGCCAGCAGACTAGCGGGGGGGAATGAGCAGTTCTTC. Translation: CASRLAGGNEQFF.

The V gene is TRBV5-1, the J gene TRBJ1-6; 9 bases agree with TRBD1. Trimming cost V 0 bases and J 9 bases; bases outside gene matches: 4. This CDR3 has 15 amino acids. Germline CDR1 reads SGHRS; CDR2 reads YFSETQ. The CDR3 here is CASSLADRGASPLHF. The CDR3 DNA reads as TGCGCCAGCAGCTTGGCCGACAGGGGGGCTTCACCCCTCCACTTT.

This chain uses TRBV25-1 with TRBJ2-3; 8 nucleotides agree with TRBD2. The V and J ends lost 7 bases and 4 bases, in that order; junction bases with no gene match: 16. CDR3 size: 17 residues. Germline V lookup: CDR1 MGHDK, CDR2 SYGVNS. The CDR3 region is CASTPSGGLRIADTQYF. The CDR3 bases are TGTGCCAGCACGCCCAGCGGGGGTCTCCGCATTGCAGATACGCAGTATTTT.

The V gene is TRBV7-8, the J gene TRBJ2-1; TRBD1 or TRBD2 may be the D gene (5 bases each). Trimming took off 8 bases at V and 7 bases at J, with 21 bases between the two ends. The CDR3 length is 15 residues. Germline V gene lookup returns CDR1 SGHVS and CDR2 FQNEAQ. The chain's CDR3 is CASGNDGTLGNEQFF. The CDR3 bases are TGTGCCAGCGGCAACGACGGGACCCTCGGGAATGAGCAGTTCTTC.

The CDR3 reads CSVPSQGAGSGYTF. The DNA of the CDR3 is TGCAGCGTACCCTCACAGGGGGCAGGGAGTGGCTACACCTTC. V is TRBV29-1 and J is TRBJ1-2, with 9 bases matching TRBD1. V shed 6 bases, J shed 7 bases, and the junction held 12 bases outside the gene matches. CDR1 is SQVTM and CDR2 is ANQGSEA in the germline V gene. The CDR3 has 14 amino acids.

The rearrangement joins TRBV12-3 or TRBV12-4 to TRBJ2-1; D is unclear. There are 12 residues in the CDR3. V lost 0 bases and J lost 7, with 4 bases in between. The CDR3 reads CASSLALNEQFF. The CDR3 DNA follows: TGTGCCAGCAGTTTAGCCCTTAATGAGCAGTTCTTC.

This clonotype was seen a few times. The chain carries TRBV6-1 and TRBJ2-3, with D hard to call. Germline lookup yields CDR1 MNHNS and CDR2 SASEGT. The V gene lost 4 bases and the J gene lost 6 bases, with 20 bases spanning the gap. The CDR3 runs 16 residues. As DNA, the CDR3 is TGTGCCAGCAGTGGCCTAGTTATATCCGTTTCGGATACGCAGTATTTT. It codes for CASSGLVISVSDTQYF.

The V gene is TRBV5-6, the J gene TRBJ1-5; 7 nucleotides align to TRBD1. The V gene's germline CDR1 is SGHDT and CDR2 YYEEEE. The CDR3 is 15 amino acids. J was trimmed by 5 bases and V by 4 bases; bases with no gene match: 9. Here the CDR3 reads CASSSKPGQYQPQHF. The CDR3 region has the DNA TGTGCCAGCAGCAGCAAACCGGGACAGTATCAGCCCCAGCATTTT.

This clonotype was counted ten times or more. This chain uses TRBV4-1 with TRBJ2-5; D might be TRBD1 (5 bases). The CDR3 is made up of 14 amino acids. V lost 1 base and J lost 2, with 8 bases in between. Germline CDR1 MGHRA, CDR2 YSYEKL. CDR3 nucleotide sequence: TGCGCCAGCAGCCAAGTAAGGGGTCAAGAGACCCAGTACTTC. Its protein product is CASSQVRGQETQYF.

As to this clonotype: Possible read error: a much larger clone is one base away. The V call is TRBV12-3 or TRBV12-4, the J call TRBJ1-2; tentative D call: TRBD1 (5 bases). With 2 bases removed from V and 4 bases from J, the gap between germline ends came to 8 bases. The CDR3 extends over 13 amino acids. For the CDR3, the DNA is TGTGCCAGCAGTTTAATGGGGGTCTATGGCTACACCTTC. This codes for CASSLMGVYGYTF.

This clonotype appeared many times. The chain is built from TRBV24-1 and TRBJ1-5; no firm D call. The CDR3 extends over 12 amino acids. CDR1 and CDR2 from the germline V gene are KGHDR and SFDVKD. V was pared by 3 bases and J by 5 bases, with 4 bases between. CDR3 sequence reads: CATSDPDQPQHF. The CDR3 DNA is TGTGCCACCAGTGATCCCGATCAGCCCCAGCATTTT.

J is TRBJ2-2 and V is TRBV6-5, with TRBD2 as a possible D gene (7 bases). With 2 bases removed from V and 3 bases from J, the gap between germline ends came to 13 bases. This CDR3 has 16 amino acids. From germline, CDR1 is MNHEY and CDR2 SVGAGI. Written as DNA, the CDR3 is TGTGCCAGCAGTTACGGAGGGGGGGGCTACACCGGGGAGCTGTTTTTT. Its translation: CASSYGGGGYTGELFF.

The chain recombines TRBV3-1 with TRBJ2-1; D gene uncertain. Trimming removed 3 bases at V and 9 bases at J, with 9 bases between. The CDR3 extends over 12 amino acids. Germline assignment: CDR1 LGHDT and CDR2 YNNKEL (reference sequence). CDR3 coding DNA: TGTGCCAGCAGCCAGCAGCTGGGTGAGCAGTTCTTC. Protein: CASSQQLGEQFF.

This clonotype was seen more than once but under ten times. The chain is built from TRBV5-5 and TRBJ2-1; D is undetermined. The V gene's germline CDR1 is SGHKS and CDR2 YYEKEE (reference sequence). The CDR3 totals 16 residues. V gave up 4 bases and J gave up 2 bases, with 16 bases separating them. CDR3 in DNA: TGTGCCAGCAGCCCCCTTAGCAACCCTCCCTACAATGAGCAGTTCTTC. Translating gives CASSPLSNPPYNEQFF.